What follows are 25 T cell receptor beta chains derived from one specimen sequenced in a study of cytomegalovirus exposure and HLA in healthy donors. Use of 60 Vbeta and 13 Jbeta primers characterized the PCR. Method: immunoSEQ multiplex PCR; TCRdb's copy keeps in-frame clones and lacks some. Of about 130,000 clones listed, roughly 75% are singletons. The sample was PBMCs. The origin of the receptors is a man aged 30-40 years in good health and CMV-seronegative.

The J gene is TRBJ2-3, the V gene TRBV4-3, with 13 bases lining up with TRBD2. The CDR3 length is 18 residues. Germline V gene data show CDR1 as LGHNA and CDR2 as YSLEER. After removal of 4 bases from V and 4 bases from J, the junction contained 11 bases not matched to a gene. CDR3 coding DNA: TGCGCCAGCAGCCGGGGACTAGCGGGGACGCCGGCGGCAGATACGCAGTATTTT. This sequence encodes CASSRGLAGTPAADTQYF.

The chain is built from TRBV29-1 and TRBJ2-7; 7 bases line up with TRBD1. The CDR3 spans 12 residues. In germline, CDR1 is SQVTM, CDR2 ANQGSEA. J was trimmed by 0 bases and V by 7 bases; bases with no gene match: 3. The CDR3: CSGRTGSYEQYF. CDR3 in DNA: TGCAGCGGGCGGACAGGCTCCTACGAGCAGTACTTC.

The chain has TRBV2 and TRBJ1-4, with D hard to call. The V end lost 4 bases, the J end lost 0 bases, and 9 bases lay between the germline ends. The CDR3 extends over 15 amino acids. Germline loops: CDR1 SNHLY, CDR2 FYNNEI. The CDR3 protein is CASSGSVATNEKLFF. The CDR3 DNA reads as TGTGCCAGCAGTGGGTCGGTGGCAACTAATGAAAAACTGTTTTTT. Complete variable domain (other parts from reference TRBV2 and TRBJ1-4): EPEVTQTPSHQVTQMGQEVILRCVPISNHLYFYWYRQILGQKVEFLVSFYNNEISEKSEIFDDQFSVERPDGSNFTLKIRSTKLEDSAMYFCASSGSVATNEKLFFGSGTQLSVL.

The CDR3 coding sequence is TGTGCCAGCAACGCGGGAGATCAGCCCCAGCATTTT. This translates into CASNAGDQPQHF. The chain links TRBV28 to TRBJ1-5; D is unclear. Germline CDR1 reads MDHEN; CDR2 reads SYDVKM. This CDR3 has 12 residues. V was clipped by 7 bases and J by 5 bases, with 9 bases between them.

This clone has only a few counts. The rearrangement links TRBV5-1 to TRBJ2-7, with a tentative D call TRBD2 (6 bases). The V end was cut by 4 bases, the J end by 2 bases, with 13 bases between. CDR3 length: 14 residues. Germline V gene data show CDR1 as SGHRS and CDR2 as YFSETQ. The chain's CDR3 is CASSEGTAPYEQYF. The CDR3 coding sequence is TGCGCCAGCAGCGAAGGGACTGCCCCCTACGAGCAGTACTTC.

V and J are TRBV5-1 and TRBJ2-1, with 12 bases matching TRBD2. The V segment lost 0 bases and the J segment 4 bases; nucleotides outside the gene matches: 2. There are 16 residues in the CDR3. Germline V gives CDR1 SGHRS, CDR2 YFSETQ. CDR3 DNA sequence: TGCGCCAGCAGCTTGGTCGGACTAGCGGGATACAATGAGCAGTTCTTC. It codes for CASSLVGLAGYNEQFF.

V usage is TRBV5-6 and J usage is TRBJ2-3; 9 positions agree with TRBD2. This CDR3 has 16 residues. The V and J ends lost 4 bases and 5 bases, in that order; junction bases with no gene match: 11. CDR1 and CDR2 (germline): SGHDT, YYEEEE. The CDR3 sequence is CASSKLAGGVVDTQYF. The CDR3 region has the DNA TGTGCCAGCAGCAAACTAGCGGGTGGTGTGGTAGATACGCAGTATTTT.

This rearrangement joins TRBV28 to TRBJ1-2; 9 nucleotides line up with TRBD1. Germline loops: CDR1 MDHEN, CDR2 SYDVKM. Trimming took 5 bases from V and 8 from J; bases not matched to a gene: 3. The CDR3 contains 12 residues. This CDR3 is CASSNRGLGYTF. The CDR3 region has the DNA TGTGCCAGCAGTAACAGGGGGCTGGGCTACACCTTC.

This chain joins TRBV7-6 and TRBJ2-7; 8 bases align to TRBD2. The CDR3 is 16 residues long. The germline CDR1 and CDR2 sequences are SGHVS and FNYEAQ. The junction had 11 bases not matched to a gene; V was cut back by 1 base and J by 6 bases. CDR3 sequence reads: CASSLEWTGGPSEQYF. CDR3 sequence (DNA): TGTGCCAGCAGCTTAGAATGGACGGGAGGGCCTAGCGAGCAGTACTTC.

This chain uses TRBV7-6 with TRBJ2-1, with D unclear. The V gene's germline CDR1 is SGHVS and CDR2 FNYEAQ. The CDR3 consists of 15 residues. The V end was cut by 5 bases, the J end by 0 bases, with 11 bases between. In nucleotides, the CDR3 is TGTGCCAGCAGCCTACGGTCGAGCTCCTACAATGAGCAGTTCTTC. This gives the protein CASSLRSSSYNEQFF.

The chain has TRBV30 and TRBJ1-6; D is unclear. The CDR3 is 13 residues long. The germline V gene encodes CDR1 GTSNPN and CDR2 SVGIG (reference sequence). Trimming removed 2 bases from V and 9 bases from J, with 11 bases in between. CDR3 sequence reads: CAWSISVVSPLHF. The CDR3 DNA is TGTGCCTGGAGTATAAGCGTGGTTTCACCCCTCCACTTT.

The V call is TRBV19, the J call TRBJ1-1; TRBD1 is a possible D gene (5 bases). The V gene lost 5 bases and the J gene lost 6 bases, with 19 bases spanning the gap. This CDR3 is built from 15 residues. The germline CDR1 and CDR2 sequences are LNHDA and SQIVND (reference sequence). The CDR3 DNA sequence: TGTGCCAGTAGTCCGGGATTAGGGAGGGGTCCTGAAGCTTTCTTT. Translation: CASSPGLGRGPEAFF.

This chain uses TRBV2 with TRBJ2-5, with D possibly TRBD2 on 6 matching bases. The CDR3 length is 17 residues. Germline CDR1 is SNHLY and CDR2 is FYNNEI. V was clipped by 4 bases and J by 3 bases, with 21 bases between them. The CDR3 DNA follows: TGTGCCAGCAGTGTCTTCTTCGACGCGGGACTGAAAGAGACCCAGTACTTC. Translation gives CASSVFFDAGLKETQYF.

This chain joins TRBV15 and TRBJ2-7, with 7 bases lining up with TRBD2. The CDR3 spans 16 residues. Germline CDR1 reads LNHNV; CDR2 reads YYDKDF (reference sequence). Trimming removed 0 bases from V and 1 base from J; junction bases left unmatched: 6. The CDR3 coding sequence is TGTGCCACCAGCAGAGAAGGCCCCGGGAGGTCCTACGAGCAGTACTTC. Residues: CATSREGPGRSYEQYF. Full variable domain (rest looked up from reference TRBV15 and TRBJ2-7): DAMVIQNPRYQVTQFGKPVTLSCSQTLNHNVMYWYQQKSSQAPKLLFHYYDKDFNNEADTPDNFQSRRPNTSFCFLDIRSPGLGDTAMYLCATSREGPGRSYEQYFGPGTRLTVT.

The chain couples TRBV29-1 to TRBJ2-1; D is ambiguous. The CDR3 contains 16 residues. The germline CDR1 and CDR2 sequences are SQVTM and ANQGSEA. V was shortened by 4 bases and J by 0 bases, with 16 bases between the two germline ends. The CDR3 region has the DNA TGCAGCGTTGGCGGCAGCCCCCAGAGCTCCTACAATGAGCAGTTCTTC. Residues: CSVGGSPQSSYNEQFF.

This chain connects TRBV10-3 to TRBJ2-3, with TRBD1 matching 8 bases. The junction had 6 bases not matched to a gene; V was cut back by 10 bases and J by 0 bases. The CDR3 sequence is 14 residues long. CDR1 and CDR2 (germline): ENHRY, SYGVKD. The DNA for the CDR3 is TGTGCCACCGGACAGGGAGATAGCACAGATACGCAGTATTTT. Translated: CATGQGDSTDTQYF.

J is TRBJ1-2 and V is TRBV29-1; 10 nucleotides align to TRBD1. Germline CDR1 reads SQVTM; CDR2 reads ANQGSEA. The trim removed 7 bases at V and 3 bases at J, leaving 8 bases unmatched. The CDR3 length is 14 residues. CDR3 DNA: TGCAGCGCCCTCGACAGGGGGCATGACTATGGCTACACCTTC. Its translation is CSALDRGHDYGYTF.

The rearrangement uses TRBV2 and TRBJ1-5; 7 nucleotides match TRBD1. The CDR3 covers 15 residues. Germline assignment: CDR1 SNHLY and CDR2 FYNNEI. V shed 2 bases, J shed 2 bases, and the junction held 3 bases outside the gene matches. The CDR3 reads CASSERQGGNQPQHF. The CDR3 DNA reads TGTGCCAGCAGTGAAAGACAGGGCGGCAATCAGCCCCAGCATTTT.

The rearrangement joins TRBV7-2 to TRBJ2-5, with D unclear. The germline V gene has CDR1 SGHTA and CDR2 FQGNSA. The CDR3 has 14 amino acids. Trimming removed 3 bases at V and 5 bases at J, with 13 bases between. CDR3 amino acids: CASSFNGDGETQYF. The CDR3 bases are TGTGCCAGCAGCTTCAACGGTGACGGGGAGACCCAGTACTTC.

This sequence joins TRBV6-6 and TRBJ2-4; tentative D call: TRBD1 (6 bases). With 6 bases removed from V and 0 bases from J, the gap between germline ends came to 9 bases. CDR3 length: 14 amino acids. Germline V gives CDR1 MNHNY, CDR2 SVGAGI (reference sequence). This chain's CDR3 is CASRIQGAKNIQYF. The CDR3 DNA sequence: TGTGCCAGCAGAATACAGGGAGCCAAAAACATTCAGTACTTC.

The chain is built from TRBV7-8 and TRBJ1-1; possibly TRBD1 for D (5 bases). This CDR3 contains 14 residues. Germline values: CDR1 SGHVS, CDR2 FQNEAQ. V lost 0 bases, J lost 1 base, and 6 bases lay in between. The CDR3 is CASSLARANTEAFF. In nucleotides, the CDR3 is TGTGCCAGCAGCTTAGCCAGGGCGAACACTGAAGCTTTCTTT.

This sequence joins TRBV4-1 and TRBJ1-2, with D perhaps matching TRBD1 (5 bases). Trimming cost V 2 bases and J 4 bases, with 14 bases left between them. Germline values: CDR1 MGHRA, CDR2 YSYEKL. The CDR3 consists of 15 residues. CDR3 DNA sequence: TGCGCCAGCAGCCAAACGGTCGGGGGAAGCTATGGCTACACCTTC. Amino acid sequence: CASSQTVGGSYGYTF.

The CDR3 coding sequence is TGTGCCAGCAGCTCTCAACCGGGACAGGGGAGTCTGCCCCAGCATTTT. The encoded protein is CASSSQPGQGSLPQHF. The chain joins TRBV7-8 to TRBJ1-5, with 10 nucleotides matching TRBD1. CDR1 SGHVS and CDR2 FQNEAQ come from the germline V gene. The CDR3 is 16 residues long. J was trimmed by 9 bases and V by 4 bases; bases with no gene match: 12.

The chain recombines TRBV28 with TRBJ2-3; D perhaps matches TRBD1 (5 bases). Trimming stripped 7 bases from V and 1 base from J, with 12 bases between. The CDR3 has 14 residues. Germline values: CDR1 MDHEN, CDR2 SYDVKM. The CDR3 protein is CASKREGGTDTQYF. Written as DNA, the CDR3 is TGTGCCAGCAAAAGAGAAGGGGGCACAGATACGCAGTATTTT. The full variable domain, in which reference TRBV28 and TRBJ2-3 provide the parts outside the CDR3, is DVKVTQSSRYLVKRTGEKVFLECVQDMDHENMFWYRQDPGLGLRLIYFSYDVKMKEKGDIPEGYSVSREKKERFSLILESASTNQTSMYLCASKREGGTDTQYFGPGTRLTVL.

The chain links TRBV5-1 to TRBJ2-7, with a tentative D call TRBD1 (5 bases). This CDR3 has 15 residues. Trimming stripped 4 bases from V and 0 bases from J, with 14 bases between. The germline gives CDR1 SGHRS, CDR2 YFSETQ. CDR3 residues: CASSNIGQSSYEQYF. Here the CDR3 DNA reads TGCGCCAGCAGCAATATCGGACAAAGCTCCTACGAGCAGTACTTC.